This TCR beta chain comes out of a study of CD8 T cells in Susac syndrome. Points from the study as a whole: That the number of individuals in its TCR sequencing and HLA analysis was relatively small was acknowledged by the study.

For this clonotype: Antigen specificity is unknown.

Sequencing of TCR beta was carried out in blood CD8+ and CD4+ T cells. TEMRA cells were FACS-enriched, while CD8+ and CD4+ T cells were negatively isolated. The CDR3 has 16 residues. Trimming shortened V by 7 bases and J by 8 bases, and 26 bases separated the two germline ends. Germline V CDR1 and CDR2: MNHNY, SVGAGI (reference sequence). RNA totalling about 0.45 to 1 ug underwent reverse transcription with random hexamers. The CDR3 of TCR beta was amplified by immunoSEQ multiplex PCR across 54 Vbeta and 13 Jbeta. One entry per CDR3 protein, called by TCRdb with MiXCR from the immunoSEQ multiplex PCR reads. The sample carries about 430,000 distinct CDR3 sequences, more than 80% recorded once.

V usage is TRBV6-6 and J usage is TRBJ1-2, with TRBD1 as a possible D gene (6 bases). What was sequenced was CD8+ T cells from PBMCs. The source of this sequence is a human donor with multiple sclerosis. CDR3 DNA: TGTGCCAGCAACCAACGAGGAGCAGGCGGAGGGGGGGGCTACACCTTC. This gives the protein CASNQRGAGGGGGYTF.